Shown below are 28 T cell receptor beta chains from a single sample sequenced in a study of cytomegalovirus exposure and HLA in healthy donors. Only in-frame clones appear in the TCRdb table, and some are missing; sequencing was by immunoSEQ multiplex PCR. The sample contains over 100,000 clones, about 95% of which appear only once. Sequences were obtained from PBMCs. The receptor set was obtained from a woman between 18 and 29 years old in good health and CMV-seronegative.

The gene calls are TRBV30 and TRBJ1-4, with TRBD1 matching over 9 bases. Losses at the gene ends were 5 bases for V and 8 bases for J; bases not matched to a gene: 6. CDR3 length equals 13 residues. The germline V gene encodes CDR1 GTSNPN and CDR2 SVGIG (reference sequence). The CDR3 region has the DNA TGTGCCTGGTCGCCGGACAGGGGAGAAAAACTGTTTTTT. Encoded protein: CAWSPDRGEKLFF.

The chain recombines TRBV19 with TRBJ1-1; 11 nucleotides agree with TRBD1. V gave up 6 bases and J gave up 3 bases; unmatched junction bases: 6. Germline CDR1 is LNHDA and CDR2 is SQIVND (reference sequence). The CDR3 is 15 amino acids. The CDR3 region is CASRGQGEGDTEAFF. CDR3 bases: TGTGCCAGTAGGGGACAGGGGGAGGGGGACACTGAAGCTTTCTTT.

The chain couples TRBV11-3 to TRBJ1-2; TRBD1 matches at 8 bases. Germline V CDR1 and CDR2: SGHNT, YENEEA. Trimming cost V 5 bases and J 6 bases; bases outside gene matches: 8. The CDR3 runs 14 residues. The CDR3 is CASSPQDRVDGYTF. Written as DNA, the CDR3 is TGTGCCAGCAGCCCACAGGACAGGGTTGATGGCTACACCTTC. Using reference TRBV11-3 and TRBJ1-2 for the parts outside the CDR3, the full variable domain is EAGVVQSPRYKIIEKKQPVAFWCNPISGHNTLYWYLQNLGQGPELLIRYENEEAVDDSQLPKDRFSAERLKGVDSTLKIQPAELGDSAVYLCASSPQDRVDGYTFGSGTRLTVV.

This rearrangement joins TRBV4-2 to TRBJ2-2; 7 bases fit TRBD2. The CDR3 contains 16 residues. Trimming removed 5 bases from V and 7 bases from J; junction bases left unmatched: 13. Germline V lookup: CDR1 LGHNA, CDR2 YNFKEQ. The CDR3 bases are TGTGCCAGCAGCACACTAAAAAGCGGGGAGGGCGGGGAGCTGTTTTTT. Protein sequence: CASSTLKSGEGGELFF.

The gene calls are TRBV2 and TRBJ2-5; 9 bases align to TRBD2. Germline CDR1 SNHLY, CDR2 FYNNEI. Losses at the gene ends were 4 bases for V and 1 base for J; bases not matched to a gene: 13. CDR3 length equals 18 residues. CDR3 sequence: CASSAESASGVFQETQYF. The CDR3, as DNA: TGTGCCAGCAGTGCGGAGTCCGCTAGCGGGGTATTCCAAGAGACCCAGTACTTC.

The rearrangement links TRBV7-6 to TRBJ2-7, with 13 nucleotides matching TRBD2. Per germline, CDR1 SGHVS and CDR2 FNYEAQ. The CDR3 spans 16 residues. With V trimmed by 4 bases and J by 3 bases, 6 bases remained unmatched. CDR3 sequence: CASSSLGTSGIYEQYF. The CDR3 DNA sequence: TGTGCCAGCAGCTCCCTAGGGACTAGCGGGATCTACGAGCAGTACTTC.

The V call is TRBV5-4, the J call TRBJ2-7; 7 bases map to TRBD1. With 5 bases clipped from V and 3 bases from J, the junction kept 8 bases outside the gene matches. Germline V gene lookup returns CDR1 SGHNT and CDR2 YYREEE (reference sequence). The CDR3 consists of 14 residues. The CDR3 bases are TGTGCCAGCAGTACCCGGACAGGTGACTACGAGCAGTACTTC. Amino acid sequence: CASSTRTGDYEQYF.

The genes are TRBV2 and TRBJ1-4, with 8 bases that match TRBD1. Germline CDR1 reads SNHLY; CDR2 reads FYNNEI. The V and J ends lost 8 bases and 4 bases, in that order; junction bases with no gene match: 6. The CDR3 extends over 14 amino acids. The CDR3 loop is CASGPGQVNEKLFF. CDR3 in DNA: TGTGCCAGCGGACCGGGACAGGTTAATGAAAAACTGTTTTTT.

This chain connects TRBV9 to TRBJ2-3; 9 bases are shared with TRBD2. The ends lost 3 bases at V and 3 bases at J; junction bases unmatched: 2. The germline V gene encodes CDR1 SGDLS and CDR2 YYNGEE. This CDR3 region has 14 residues. The CDR3 nucleotides read TGTGCCAGCAGCGATAGCGGGGGTACAGATACGCAGTATTTT. Translating gives CASSDSGGTDTQYF.

The V gene is TRBV6-1, the J gene TRBJ1-5; maybe TRBD1 (5 bases). The CDR3 covers 14 residues. Germline CDR1 is MNHNS and CDR2 is SASEGT. Trimming pared 9 bases from V and 1 base from J, leaving 13 bases between. This CDR3 reads CASGGGGSNQPQHF. The DNA of the CDR3 is TGTGCCAGTGGAGGCGGGGGGAGCAATCAGCCCCAGCATTTT.

This rearrangement joins TRBV10-1 to TRBJ2-3; D is perhaps TRBD2 (5 bases). V gave up 6 bases and J gave up 3 bases, with 19 bases separating them. The germline CDR1 and CDR2 sequences are WNHNN and SYGVQD (reference sequence). The CDR3 totals 16 residues. The CDR3 DNA follows: TGCGCCAGCAGCGAAACCGGACTCGGTCGGACAGATACGCAGTATTTT. It specifies CASSETGLGRTDTQYF.

The chain joins TRBV5-1 to TRBJ1-1; TRBD1 is a possible D gene (6 bases). This CDR3 region has 16 residues. Trimming took off 1 base at V and 4 bases at J, with 17 bases between the two ends. Germline assignment: CDR1 SGHRS and CDR2 YFSETQ. CDR3 region: CASSLRSQGSSTEAFF. CDR3 DNA: TGCGCCAGCAGCTTGAGGTCCCAGGGGTCGAGCACTGAAGCTTTCTTT.

As concerns this clone: At one end the junction does not follow the germline gene, possibly because of a read error. The chain links TRBV7-7 to TRBJ2-3, with a possible D match to TRBD1 (6 bases). Germline lookup yields CDR1 SSHAT and CDR2 FNYEAQ (reference sequence). The CDR3 length is 14 residues. CDR3 residues: CASSRRGNLDTQYF. The DNA for the CDR3 is TGTGCTAGCAGCAGAAGGGGGAATTTGGATACGCAGTATTTT.

V gene TRBV4-3 combines with J gene TRBJ1-1; D remains unclear. V lost 0 bases to trimming and J lost 1 base, with 12 bases between them. Germline CDR1 and CDR2: LGHNA and YSLEER. The CDR3 sequence is 16 residues long. The CDR3 DNA sequence: TGCGCCAGCAGCCAAGATTTTCAACAGAAGAACACTGAAGCTTTCTTT. Translating it yields CASSQDFQQKNTEAFF.

This chain connects TRBV18 to TRBJ2-1, with 10 bases identical to TRBD1. The V segment lost 3 bases and the J segment 8 bases; nucleotides outside the gene matches: 7. The CDR3 totals 15 residues. Germline V gives CDR1 KGHSH, CDR2 LQKENI. CDR3 protein: CASSPGQGQGHEQFF. In nucleotides, the CDR3 is TGTGCCAGCTCACCGGGACAGGGGCAAGGGCATGAGCAGTTCTTC.

The gene calls are TRBV2 and TRBJ2-1; 8 bases match TRBD2. The CDR3 runs 15 residues. Germline CDR1 SNHLY, CDR2 FYNNEI. Losses at the gene ends were 4 bases for V and 2 bases for J; bases not matched to a gene: 4. The chain's CDR3 is CASSVGLAPYNEQFF. The CDR3 nucleotides read TGTGCCAGCAGTGTCGGACTAGCACCCTACAATGAGCAGTTCTTC.

V and J are TRBV4-1 and TRBJ1-2, with D perhaps TRBD1 (6 bases). Germline loops: CDR1 MGHRA, CDR2 YSYEKL. V dropped 4 bases and J dropped 8 bases, with 14 bases sitting between them. The CDR3 is 13 amino acids. CDR3 nucleotides: TGCGCCAGCAGCCGAACCCTTGGGACAGGCTACACCTTC. This gives the protein CASSRTLGTGYTF.

As concerns this clone: Relative to the germline gene, one junction end is altered; a read error may explain this. The chain uses TRBV6-6 and TRBJ2-5; TRBD2 matches 7 bases. Germline V gene data show CDR1 as MNHNY and CDR2 as SVGAGI (reference sequence). The CDR3 loop spans 14 amino acids. The CDR3 DNA is TGTGCCAGCAGTCCAGCGGGGCCTCAAGAGTCCCAGTACTTC. Its protein product is CASSPAGPQESQYF.

This clone has just one count. The chain combines TRBV7-2 with TRBJ2-7, with 9 nucleotides matching TRBD2. The trim removed 0 bases at V and 0 bases at J, leaving 9 bases unmatched. The CDR3 has 18 amino acids. Germline-derived CDR1 and CDR2 are SGHTA and FQGNSA. In DNA form, the CDR3 reads TGTGCCAGCAGCTTAGCGGCCGGGGCTAGCGGGGCCTCCTACGAGCAGTACTTC. Its translation is CASSLAAGASGASYEQYF. The full variable domain, rest sourced from reference TRBV7-2 and TRBJ2-7, is GAGVSQSPSNKVTEKGKDVELRCDPISGHTALYWYRQSLGQGLEFLIYFQGNSAPDKSGLPSDRFSAERTGGSVSTLTIQRTQQEDSAVYLCASSLAAGASGASYEQYFGPGTRLTVT.

The V gene is TRBV27, the J gene TRBJ2-4; TRBD1 agrees at 9 bases. Germline trimming cut 6 bases from V and 8 bases from J; bases unmatched to any gene: 5. Germline CDR1 MNHEY, CDR2 SMNVEV (reference sequence). This CDR3 contains 13 residues. The CDR3 coding sequence is TGTGCCAGCAGCCATCGGGACAGGGACATTCAGTACTTC. Protein: CASSHRDRDIQYF.

The rearrangement joins TRBV7-2 to TRBJ2-7; D not certain. Trimming removed 5 bases at V and 6 bases at J, with 17 bases between. The germline CDR1 and CDR2 sequences are SGHTA and FQGNSA. CDR3 size: 14 residues. The CDR3 sequence: CASSQMFQTGEQYF. CDR3 coding DNA: TGTGCCAGCAGCCAGATGTTTCAAACGGGCGAGCAGTACTTC.

As for this clone: An end of the junction differs from the germline gene, which may be a read error. This rearrangement joins TRBV7-7 to TRBJ2-3; D might be TRBD2 (6 bases). CDR1 and CDR2 (germline): SSHAT, FNYEAQ (reference sequence). This CDR3 has 16 residues. The CDR3 sequence: CASSPSLGGSADTQYF. The CDR3 bases are TGTGCTAGCAGCCCGAGTTTGGGGGGATCGGCAGATACGCAGTATTTT.

This clone is a singleton in its sample. The rearrangement links TRBV6-1 to TRBJ1-2; D might be TRBD1 (5 bases). Germline loops: CDR1 MNHNS, CDR2 SASEGT. The CDR3 runs to 15 residues. Trimming removed 3 bases at V and 4 bases at J, with 15 bases between. The CDR3 DNA follows: TGTGCCAGCAGTGAGTTCCAAACAGACAGCTATGGCTACACCTTC. Its protein is CASSEFQTDSYGYTF.

V gene TRBV12-5 combines with J gene TRBJ2-1; 8 bases line up with TRBD2. Per the germline V gene, CDR1 is LGHNT and CDR2 is FRNRAP. With 1 base clipped from V and 6 bases from J, the junction kept 2 bases outside the gene matches. This CDR3 region has 14 residues. CDR3 DNA: TGTGCTAGTGGTTTGGCGGGACTAGTCAATGAGCAGTTCTTC. This sequence encodes CASGLAGLVNEQFF.

The chain is built from TRBV7-9 and TRBJ2-3; 7 bases are a match to TRBD1. After removal of 5 bases from V and 1 base from J, the junction contained 12 bases not matched to a gene. The CDR3 sequence is 17 residues long. Germline assignment: CDR1 SEHNR and CDR2 FQNEAQ (reference sequence). As DNA, the CDR3 is TGTGCCAGCAGCCCCCAGGGGGAGCGCCGGGGCACAGATACGCAGTATTTT. Amino acid sequence: CASSPQGERRGTDTQYF.

V usage is TRBV27 and J usage is TRBJ2-7; TRBD2 matches at 8 bases. The trim removed 6 bases at V and 4 bases at J, leaving 8 bases unmatched. The CDR3 is made up of 14 amino acids. From germline, CDR1 is MNHEY and CDR2 SMNVEV (reference sequence). The CDR3 bases are TGTGCCAGCAGCCCCGGGACTAGAGGTTACGAGCAGTACTTC. This encodes CASSPGTRGYEQYF.

V and J are TRBV11-2 and TRBJ1-3; no firm D call. V lost 1 base and J lost 3, with 13 bases in between. CDR3 length: 16 amino acids. Germline assignment: CDR1 SGHAT and CDR2 FQNNGV. The chain's CDR3 is CASSLAGSRHGNTIYF. In DNA, the CDR3 is TGTGCCAGCAGCTTAGCGGGGTCGCGCCATGGAAACACCATATATTTT.

The chain recombines TRBV11-2 with TRBJ1-4, with D unclear. V was trimmed by 5 bases and J by 8 bases, leaving 15 bases between them. The CDR3 is 14 amino acids. Germline V gene data show CDR1 as SGHAT and CDR2 as FQNNGV. The CDR3 DNA is TGTGCCAGCAGCCTCGACCGTGGAGGGGAAAAACTGTTTTTT. Its translation: CASSLDRGGEKLFF. Full variable domain (remainder filled in from reference TRBV11-2 and TRBJ1-4): EAGVAQSPRYKIIEKRQSVAFWCNPISGHATLYWYQQILGQGPKLLIQFQNNGVVDDSQLPKDRFSAERLKGVDSTLKIQPAKLEDSAVYLCASSLDRGGEKLFFGSGTQLSVL.